The clone carrying this T cell receptor beta chain has a count of ten or more. Construction of the TCR beta libraries employed iRepertoire HTBI primers in conjunction with Arm-PCR of CDR3 regions. TCRdb re-called the multiplex PCR reads with MiXCR, one entry per CDR3 protein. Of around 500,000 distinct CDR3 sequences in the sample, around 12% were seen once. Time point specified: newly diagnosed GD, antithyroid drugs for less than 3 months. The TCR library used RNA extracted from PBMCs. With 5 bases clipped from V and 0 bases from J, the junction kept 9 bases outside the gene matches. Germline CDR1 SEHNR, CDR2 FQNEAQ (reference sequence). The CDR3 runs to 19 residues. This sample is drawn from a study of regulatory T cells in long-lasting Graves disease. These data were also reused for a study on T cells in Graves' hyperthyroidism and ophthalmopathy.

The V gene is TRBV7-9, the J gene TRBJ2-6, with 11 bases identical to TRBD2. The sequences come from peripheral blood mononuclear cells (PBMCs), collected at new diagnosis, from a patient treated with antithyroid drugs. This clonotype originated in a woman aged 25-40 years with Graves disease. The CDR3: CASSRGGLAGVSGANVLTF. The CDR3 DNA sequence: TGTGCCAGCAGCCGAGGCGGACTAGCGGGTGTCTCTGGGGCCAACGTCCTGACTTTC.